This T cell receptor beta chain was sequenced during a study of shared clonotypes between healthy human individuals (dated by TCRdb to the early 2020s). With respect to the entire study: A couple of women and a few men aged 18 to 49 years were included in the cohort. To increase sequencing depth and limit assay-specific biases, different laboratories used diverse techniques to prepare libraries and sequence TCR repertoires. Each donor's leukapheresis produced roughly between about 0.8 and 10 billion PBMCs. For each donor, three plates each were used for CD4 naive and CD4 memory, two plates were used for CD8 naive, and one plate was used for CD8 memory. To estimate repertoire size and how much clonotype sharing occurs between individuals, the study deeply sequenced the blood TCR repertoires of roughly 5 healthy adults. Summary of the overall study and its limitations: Sampling was restricted to blood, and TCR repertoires in tissue are likely to differ from TCR repertoires in blood. Because the study included only a small number of donors, the genetic and exposure-history diversity represented was limited. Compared with non-shared clonotypes, clonotypes shared by all four sorted-subset donors had higher generation probabilities. Pairwise subsampling led to the expectation that sequencing depth would affect the degree of clonotype sharing among donors. Sharing across a few donors was observed for about 5% of naive CD4, less than 4% of naive CD8, 2% to 2.5% of memory CD4, and about 0.39% of memory CD8 clonotypes. Estimated clonotype richness was generally larger for naive than for memory subsets. Incomplete sequencing was indicated by rarefaction of sorted-subset datasets, despite the large sequencing depth.

Using the deep immunoSEQ assay, multiplex PCR amplified TCR CDR3 regions from genomic DNA. For each cell subset, the extracted genomic DNA was distributed evenly across all wells of several immunoSEQ 96-well plates, and each plate served as one replicate. Each replicate PCR for sorted subsets received 150 to 250 ng genomic DNA, equal to roughly 33,000 T cell genomes. Purified libraries were measured with a Qubit 3.0 fluorometer, size-checked on a Bioanalyzer 2100, and measured again with the KAPA Library Quantification kit. A separate single-read 150-cycle Illumina NextSeq 550 flow cell was used to sequence each immunoSEQ 96-well plate. Concerning the study's data processing: Because the immunoSEQ output included only junctional sequences and no quality scores, the filtering could not be the same as the filtering used for full-length reads. Sequences were annotated with PyIR, a Python wrapper for IgBLAST v1.9, and V/J genes and CDR3 were assigned using IMGT germline references. Reads were filtered out if the reads had weak V/J assignments (E-value above 1e-6), no CDR3, stop codons, out-of-frame junctions, or ambiguous translated residues. V3J clonotypes were defined by identical inferred V gene, J gene, and CDR3 amino acid sequence. Percentage overlap between repertoires was computed as shared unique clonotypes divided by the size of the smaller repertoire. RTK rarefaction, the Chao1 estimator, and Recon v2.1 estimates of unobserved clonotypes were used to assess repertoire richness. OLGA was used to compute generation probabilities for all TCRbeta clonotypes that the gDNA method yielded from several donors. The clones in this table, taken by TCRdb from immuneACCESS, are in-frame only. Not every clone is retained; where verified, under half of the shortfall comes from an unresolved V gene, and the cause of the rest is unknown. The V and J calls and clone size are taken from that table; D and trimming were inferred from the DNA. Recorded for this sample are about 340,000 clones; around four fifths of them occurred a single time. 10% of the sample is held by the ten biggest clonotypes.

The sample holds a few counts of this clone. Its binding antigen is unknown. No base quality information exists; no much larger clone differs at one position. V is reduced by 2 bases and J by 7 bases, leaving a spacing of 12 bases between them. Taken from cysteine to phenylalanine, the CDR3 has 14 residues. Just CDR3 DNA is preserved here, 42 bases in frame from base 1. The germline V gene specifies SGHTA as CDR1 and FQGNSA as CDR2. Donors were healthy HIV-negative adults with no recently reported acute infections or vaccinations. Every donor was a Caucasian adult residing in Nashville, Tennessee, USA. CD4+ T cells were enriched by magnetic negative selection, after which naive cells were positively selected on CD45RA and the negative fraction was taken as the memory subset. Blood was obtained by leukapheresis, after which PBMCs were separated by Ficoll-Histopaque density gradient centrifugation and cryopreserved in liquid nitrogen vapor phase. Analytical flow cytometry was used to check the purity and quantity of each magnetically sorted T cell population. From each sorted fraction, genomic DNA was isolated and quantified by UV absorbance on a Nanodrop 2000c.

This clonotype was sampled from a young man in good health. The sequenced sample was memory CD4+ T cells sorted from blood. The sample's cell subset or site label, in plain terms: CD45RA-negative fraction. The V gene is TRBV7-2 and the J gene is TRBJ2-1; no D segment can be confidently identified. The DNA sequence follows: TGTGCCAGCAGCTTAAGCGCCTGGGATAATGAGCAGTTCTTC. Its translation is CASSLSAWDNEQFF.